A selection of T cell receptor beta chains follows, all from one sample in a study of cytomegalovirus exposure and HLA in healthy donors. Here immunoSEQ multiplex PCR was the method, and the copy in TCRdb shows in-frame clones only, minus some. The sample has about 73,000 clones, roughly 89% seen once. The specimen sequenced was PBMCs. Source of these receptors: a woman younger than 30 in good health and CMV-seropositive. The CDR3 runs from the conserved cysteine through the conserved F or W. A D gene is named only where the DNA matches it firmly. Clone size is stated in some rows and not others, as once, few, many or a class when expanded.

TRBJ2-7 - TRBV7-2 TRBD2 TGTGCCAGCAGGCGGGAGGGACTGGCTGGTTACGAGCAGTACTTC CASRREGLAGYEQYF
TRBJ1-2 - TRBV2 - TGTGCCAGCCTCGGGACCGGGAGGTGTACCTTC CASLGTGRCTF
TRBJ1-1 - TRBV5-8 - TGTGCCAGCAGATTGGGCGGGGTGGCGGGGATTAACACTGAAGCTTTCTTT CASRLGGVAGINTEAFF
TRBJ1-3 - TRBV13 TRBD1 TGTGCCAGCAGGGTACAGGGGTACTCTGGAAACACCATATATTTT CASRVQGYSGNTIYF
TRBJ2-7 - TRBV11-2 TRBD1 TGTGCCAGCAGCACTACGACAGGGGACGGGGTGAACGAGCAGTACTTC CASSTTTGDGVNEQYF
TRBJ2-1 - TRBV7-8 TRBD2 TGTGCCAGCAGCTTAACCGCCGGGCGGGAGGGCTCCTACAATGAGCAGTTCTTC CASSLTAGREGSYNEQFF
TRBJ2-1 - TRBV30 - TGTGCCTGGAGTGTGCGGGTTAAGGATGAGCAGTTCTTC CAWSVRVKDEQFF
TRBJ2-7 once TRBV5-6 - TGTGCCAGCAGCTTCCAGATCGGAGTAGCCCCCTACGAGCAGTACTTC CASSFQIGVAPYEQYF
TRBJ1-5 - TRBV21-1 - TGTGCCAGCAGCAAAGGGGCCGGTCAGCCCCAGCATTTT CASSKGAGQPQHF
TRBJ1-2 - TRBV30 - TGTGCCTGGAGATTAACAGGGCTTAACTATGGCTACACCTTC CAWRLTGLNYGYTF
TRBJ2-3 - TRBV4-1 TRBD1 TGCGCCAGCAGCCAGGCCGGGACAGGGGGCACAGATACGCAGTATTTT CASSQAGTGGTDTQYF
TRBJ2-7 - TRBV27 - TGTGCCAGCAGTTTATCGTCTGAGATTTCCTACGAGCAGTACTTC CASSLSSEISYEQYF
TRBJ1-1 - TRBV11-2 - TGTGCCAGCAGCGATGGATTGAGGGTTCGGGACACTGAAGCTTTCTTT CASSDGLRVRDTEAFF
TRBJ1-1 - TRBV5-5 - TGTGCCAGCAGCTTGGAGCGGGGGCCGGCGGGGATCGAAGCTTTCTTT CASSLERGPAGIEAFF
TRBJ1-1 - TRBV4-2 TRBD1 TGTGCCAGCAGCCAAAAGACAGGGGGTTTGAACACTGAAGCTTTCTTT CASSQKTGGLNTEAFF
TRBJ1-5 - TRBV4-1 TRBD1 TGCGCCAGCAGCCGCCGGACAGGGGCCCGCAATCAGCCCCAGCATTTT CASSRRTGARNQPQHF
TRBJ2-7 - TRBV27 - TGTGCCAGCAGTATTAGGGGGACCATAGACGAGCAGTACTTC CASSIRGTIDEQYF
TRBJ2-7 - TRBV2 - TGTGCCAGCAGTGATCTGGAGTCCTCCTACGAGCAGTACTTC CASSDLESSYEQYF
TRBJ1-2 - TRBV2 - TGTGCCAGCAGTGTAAAGCGTTTGAACTATGGCTACACCTTC CASSVKRLNYGYTF
TRBJ2-1 - TRBV7-2 TRBD2 TGTGCCAGCAGTCGGACTAGCGCCTACAATGAGCAGTTCTTC CASSRTSAYNEQFF
TRBJ1-1 - TRBV7-2 - TGTGCCAGCAGCTTAGCGGACAACTTGGTAGCTTTCTTT CASSLADNLVAFF
TRBJ2-7 - TRBV18 TRBD2 TGTGCCAGCTCCCCCGGGACTAGCTCCTCCGAGCAGTACTTC CASSPGTSSSEQYF
TRBJ2-5 once TRBV6-5 - TGTGCCACCGCGGCGGGGATGCAAGAGACCCAGTACTTC CATAAGMQETQYF
TRBJ2-1 - TRBV13 TRBD2 TGTGCCAGCAGCTCACACTCGGGGGGTAATTACAATGAGCAGTTCTTC CASSSHSGGNYNEQFF
TRBJ2-3 - TRBV9 TRBD2 TGTGCCAGCAGCGAGGAGGGCGGGTTAGCGGGCTTGAGCACAGATACGCAGTATTTT CASSEEGGLAGLSTDTQYF
TRBJ2-3 - TRBV2 - TGTGCCAGCAGTGAATGGGGAGTTTCTAGCACAGATACGCAGTATTTT CASSEWGVSSTDTQYF
TRBJ2-7 - TRBV5-4 - TGTGCCAGCAGCTCGGGGAGATTAGGGGGCGAGCAGTACTTC CASSSGRLGGEQYF
TRBJ2-5 - TRBV7-2 TRBD1 TGTGCCAGCAGCTCACTCGACAGGGGTCGGGAGACCCAGTACTTC CASSSLDRGRETQYF
TRBJ1-1 - TRBV5-1 TRBD1 TGCGCCAGCAGCTTGGGACAGGGGATGAACACTGAAGCTTTCTTT CASSLGQGMNTEAFF
TRBJ2-2 - TRBV5-5 - TGTGCCAGCAGCAGTGACAGGGGAGGGCTCACCGGGGAGCTGTTTTTT CASSSDRGGLTGELFF
TRBJ2-2 - TRBV2 TRBD1 TGTGCCAGCAGTGATTGGGACAGGGGCTCCGGGGAGCTGTTTTTT CASSDWDRGSGELFF
TRBJ1-3 - TRBV5-1 TRBD1 TGCGCCAGCAGCTCTACCCCACCGGGACAGGGCTCCTACACCATATATTTT CASSSTPPGQGSYTIYF
TRBJ1-2 once TRBV28 - TGTGCCAGCAGTTCCTCAACAACAGAAAGCTATGGCTACACCTTC CASSSSTTESYGYTF
TRBJ2-3 once TRBV29-1 - TGCAGCGTTGAAGACACAGGGAGCACAGATACGCAGTATTTT CSVEDTGSTDTQYF
TRBJ2-5 - TRBV11-2 - TGTGCCAGCAGCTTAGCCAAAGAGACCCAGTACTTC CASSLAKETQYF
TRBJ1-1 - TRBV13 - TGTGCCAGCAGCTTCTTCGCGGGGGTGAACACTGAAGCTTTCTTT CASSFFAGVNTEAFF
TRBJ2-1 few TRBV5-8 - TGTGCCAGCAGCACGAGGGTTATCTACAATGAGCAGTTCTTC CASSTRVIYNEQFF